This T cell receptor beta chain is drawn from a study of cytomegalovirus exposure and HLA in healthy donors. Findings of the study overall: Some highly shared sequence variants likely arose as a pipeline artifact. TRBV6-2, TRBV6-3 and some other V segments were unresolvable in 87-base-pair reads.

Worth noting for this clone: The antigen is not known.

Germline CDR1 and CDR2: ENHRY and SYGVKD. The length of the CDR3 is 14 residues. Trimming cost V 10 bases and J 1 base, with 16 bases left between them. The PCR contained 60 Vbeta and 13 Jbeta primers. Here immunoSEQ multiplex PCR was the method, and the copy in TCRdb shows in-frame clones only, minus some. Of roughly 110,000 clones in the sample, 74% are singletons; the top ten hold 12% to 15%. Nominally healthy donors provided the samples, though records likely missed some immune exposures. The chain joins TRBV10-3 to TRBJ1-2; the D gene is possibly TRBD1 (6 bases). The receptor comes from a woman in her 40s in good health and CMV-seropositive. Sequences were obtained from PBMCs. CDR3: CATEDGTNNYGYTF. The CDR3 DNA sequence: TGTGCCACTGAGGACGGGACAAATAACTATGGCTACACCTTC.